What follows describes a single T cell receptor (beta chain). Antigen unknown. These data are taken from a study of CXCR3-negative and CXCR3-positive naive CD8 T cells. The TRB cDNA libraries were prepared by 5' RACE with UMI labels. TCRdb reprocessed the 5' RACE reads; each CDR3 protein has one entry and no DNA is given. The sample yields about 50,000 distinct CDR3 sequences, of which the top ten take up roughly 0.6%. This CDR3 is 15 amino acids long. Whole-study results and caveats: When CXCR3-positive naive cells were set against CXCR3-negative naive cells, the former had more hydrophobic TRB CDR3s. Memory, not naive, CXCR3-negative and CXCR3-positive cells differed in TRBV-TRBJ usage.

Sequencing was performed on naive CXCR3+ CD8+ T cells from blood. Subset noted: CD45RO-CCR7+CD27+CD95- naive CD8+ T cells expressing CXCR3 (TNR3+). This clonotype was sampled from a human donor in good health. Some clones in this sample may be carry-over from other donors' samples. The V gene is TRBV12-3 or TRBV12-4, the J gene TRBJ2-2; TCRdb returns TRBD1, unconfirmable since there is no DNA. The CDR3 sequence: CASGRGETNTGELFF.